The rows below give T cell receptor beta chains drawn from one sample of a study of T cell repertoires in cytomegalovirus infection. TCRdb reprocessed the reads via MiXCR and lists one record per CDR3 protein. The sample has roughly 230,000 distinct CDR3 sequences, 22% seen once; the top ten hold 15% to 20%. Sequenced material: CD8+ T cells from PBMCs. These TCRs come from a human donor in good health (CMV status not recorded). Some clones in this sample may be carry-over from other donors' samples. Each CDR3 is given with its conserved first and last residue. Fields, in order: CDR3 length, D gene, V gene, clone size, J gene, CDR3 DNA, CDR3 protein. The D gene is left open where the match is weak. Some rows have no size entry. The others give once, few or many, or a class for an expanded clone.

len: 18; d_gene: NA; v_gene: TRBV7-9; abundance: many; j_gene: TRBJ2-2; CDR3nt: TGTGCCAGCAGCTTAACCCGCGGGACGGTTGAGGACACCGGGGAGCTGTTTTTT; CDR3aa: CASSLTRGTVEDTGELFF
len: 14; d_gene: TRBD1; v_gene: TRBV5-4; abundance: few; j_gene: TRBJ2-5; CDR3nt: TGTGCCAGCAGCCGACGGACAGGACAAGAGACCCAGTACTTC; CDR3aa: CASSRRTGQETQYF
len: 12; d_gene: NA; v_gene: TRBV6-6; abundance: few; j_gene: TRBJ1-1; CDR3nt: TGTGCCAGCAGTTACTTAACCACTGAAGCTTTCTTT; CDR3aa: CASSYLTTEAFF
len: 13; d_gene: NA; v_gene: TRBV12-3/TRBV12-4; abundance: few; j_gene: TRBJ2-7; CDR3nt: TGTGCCAGCAGTTTTGACCTCTCCTACGAGCAGTACTTC; CDR3aa: CASSFDLSYEQYF
len: 14; d_gene: NA; v_gene: TRBV20-1; abundance: NA; j_gene: TRBJ1-5; CDR3nt: TGCAGTGCTTGGGACCTAAGGGGCAATCAGCCCCAGCATTTT; CDR3aa: CSAWDLRGNQPQHF
len: 16; d_gene: NA; v_gene: TRBV7-9; abundance: NA; j_gene: TRBJ2-1; CDR3nt: TGTGCCAGCAGACTTGCTGCCCTCAGCTCCTACAATGAGCAGTTCTTC; CDR3aa: CASRLAALSSYNEQFF
len: 13; d_gene: NA; v_gene: TRBV12-3/TRBV12-4; abundance: few; j_gene: TRBJ1-4; CDR3nt: TGTGCCAGCAGTTCTGGGCCTTTAGGAAAACTGTTTTTT; CDR3aa: CASSSGPLGKLFF
len: 13; d_gene: NA; v_gene: TRBV27; abundance: once; j_gene: TRBJ2-1; CDR3nt: TGTGCCAGCAGCCTGAGGAGTTTCGATGAGCAGTTCTTC; CDR3aa: CASSLRSFDEQFF
len: 15; d_gene: NA; v_gene: TRBV7-8; abundance: few; j_gene: TRBJ1-2; CDR3nt: TGTGCCAGCAGCTTAGCCGTCAGGGGAGGCTATGGCTACACCTTC; CDR3aa: CASSLAVRGGYGYTF
len: 15; d_gene: NA; v_gene: TRBV20-1; abundance: NA; j_gene: TRBJ1-1; CDR3nt: TGCAGTGCTAGAGATGATTCATCGGTGAACACTGAAGCTTTCTTT; CDR3aa: CSARDDSSVNTEAFF
len: 20; d_gene: TRBD2; v_gene: TRBV7-6; abundance: NA; j_gene: TRBJ2-3; CDR3nt: TGTGCCAGCAGCTTAGATCCCGGACTAGCGGGGAGGATCGCGACAGATACGCAGTATTTT; CDR3aa: CASSLDPGLAGRIATDTQYF
len: 14; d_gene: TRBD1; v_gene: TRBV7-9; abundance: NA; j_gene: TRBJ1-2; CDR3nt: TGTGCCAGCAGCTACCCGGACAGGGAGCTTGGCTACACCTTC; CDR3aa: CASSYPDRELGYTF
len: 14; d_gene: NA; v_gene: TRBV20-1; abundance: medium-sized; j_gene: TRBJ2-3; CDR3nt: TGCAGTGCTAGCGGCAGTGTCGACACAGATACGCAGTATTTT; CDR3aa: CSASGSVDTDTQYF
len: 13; d_gene: NA; v_gene: TRBV3-1; abundance: few; j_gene: TRBJ2-6; CDR3nt: TGTGCCAGCAGCCCGCAGGGGACATACGTCCTGACTTTC; CDR3aa: CASSPQGTYVLTF
len: 14; d_gene: NA; v_gene: TRBV7-6; abundance: many; j_gene: TRBJ2-1; CDR3nt: TGTGCCAGCAGCCCAAGCACAGGTTACAATGAGCAGTTCTTC; CDR3aa: CASSPSTGYNEQFF
len: 14; d_gene: NA; v_gene: TRBV20-1; abundance: NA; j_gene: TRBJ2-7; CDR3nt: TGCAGTGCTATCCCCCGGGACACTATTTACGAGCAGTACTTC; CDR3aa: CSAIPRDTIYEQYF
len: 15; d_gene: NA; v_gene: TRBV2; abundance: NA; j_gene: TRBJ2-3; CDR3nt: TGTGCCAGCAGTGAGAATAGGCTTAGCACAGATACGCAGTATTTT; CDR3aa: CASSENRLSTDTQYF
len: 15; d_gene: NA; v_gene: TRBV7-9; abundance: NA; j_gene: TRBJ2-2; CDR3nt: TGTGCCAGCAGCCGCCCCCTAGCTGGCACCGGGGAGCTGTTTTTT; CDR3aa: CASSRPLAGTGELFF
len: 16; d_gene: NA; v_gene: TRBV15; abundance: many; j_gene: TRBJ2-5; CDR3nt: TGTGCCACCAGCAGAGAATTAGGGGGACCCCAAGAGACCCAGTACTTC; CDR3aa: CATSRELGGPQETQYF
len: 15; d_gene: NA; v_gene: TRBV28; abundance: NA; j_gene: TRBJ2-3; CDR3nt: TGTGCCACCTTACAATACCGGGACAGCACAGATACGCAGTATTTT; CDR3aa: CATLQYRDSTDTQYF
len: 14; d_gene: NA; v_gene: TRBV12-5; abundance: few; j_gene: TRBJ2-3; CDR3nt: TGTGCTAGTGGCCCGATCCGTGTGACAGATACGCAGTATTTT; CDR3aa: CASGPIRVTDTQYF
len: 14; d_gene: NA; v_gene: TRBV7-4; abundance: NA; j_gene: TRBJ2-3; CDR3nt: TGTGCCAGCAGCTCTATTAGAAGCACAGATACGCAGTATTTT; CDR3aa: CASSSIRSTDTQYF
len: 18; d_gene: NA; v_gene: TRBV14; abundance: NA; j_gene: TRBJ2-1; CDR3nt: TGTGCCAGCAGCCAAGATTGGTGGGAACAGGCGTCCTACAATGAGCAGTTCTTC; CDR3aa: CASSQDWWEQASYNEQFF
len: 15; d_gene: TRBD1; v_gene: TRBV12-3/TRBV12-4; abundance: NA; j_gene: TRBJ1-4; CDR3nt: TGTGCCAGCAGTTTCGGACAGGGAAGGGGGGAAAAACTGTTTTTT; CDR3aa: CASSFGQGRGEKLFF
len: 17; d_gene: NA; v_gene: TRBV4-2; abundance: few; j_gene: TRBJ2-3; CDR3nt: TGTGCCAGCAGCCAAGAAGTAGGTGGGGGCGGATCAGATACGCAGTATTTT; CDR3aa: CASSQEVGGGGSDTQYF
len: 12; d_gene: NA; v_gene: TRBV6-2/TRBV6-3; abundance: NA; j_gene: TRBJ2-5; CDR3nt: TGTGCCAGCAGTACCTACGACGAGACCCAGTACTTC; CDR3aa: CASSTYDETQYF
len: 12; d_gene: NA; v_gene: TRBV7-9; abundance: many; j_gene: TRBJ1-2; CDR3nt: TGTGCCAGCAGCTTAGAGCCAAATGGCTACACCTTC; CDR3aa: CASSLEPNGYTF
len: 18; d_gene: TRBD2; v_gene: TRBV7-8; abundance: many; j_gene: TRBJ2-1; CDR3nt: TGTGCCAGCAGCTTAAGTTACGGTTCGGGGGGGCCTGCCAATGAGCAGTTCTTC; CDR3aa: CASSLSYGSGGPANEQFF
len: 13; d_gene: NA; v_gene: TRBV7-6; abundance: NA; j_gene: TRBJ1-2; CDR3nt: TGTGCCAGCAGCGAACGTCCACCCTATGGCTACACCTTC; CDR3aa: CASSERPPYGYTF
len: 14; d_gene: TRBD1; v_gene: TRBV28; abundance: few; j_gene: TRBJ1-1; CDR3nt: TGTGCCAGCAGGTGGGACAGGGAGGACACTGAAGCTTTCTTT; CDR3aa: CASRWDREDTEAFF
len: 10; d_gene: NA; v_gene: TRBV2; abundance: few; j_gene: TRBJ1-1; CDR3nt: TGTGCCACCCAGGTCGCTGAAGCTTTCTTT; CDR3aa: CATQVAEAFF
len: 16; d_gene: NA; v_gene: TRBV7-9; abundance: many; j_gene: TRBJ2-5; CDR3nt: TGTGCCAGCAGCTCAAACCGGGACTCCTCCCAAGAGACCCAGTACTTC; CDR3aa: CASSSNRDSSQETQYF
len: 14; d_gene: NA; v_gene: TRBV7-9; abundance: NA; j_gene: TRBJ2-2; CDR3nt: TGTGCCAGCACCATTCCAGGGGTCACCGGGGAGCTGTTTTTT; CDR3aa: CASTIPGVTGELFF
len: 13; d_gene: NA; v_gene: TRBV6-5; abundance: few; j_gene: TRBJ2-1; CDR3nt: TGTGCCAGCACCCTATTACAGGGTGGTGAGCAGTTCTTC; CDR3aa: CASTLLQGGEQFF
len: 13; d_gene: TRBD1; v_gene: TRBV10-3; abundance: few; j_gene: TRBJ1-2; CDR3nt: TGTGCCATCAGCTGGACAGGCGACTATGGCTACACCTTC; CDR3aa: CAISWTGDYGYTF
len: 18; d_gene: NA; v_gene: TRBV28; abundance: few; j_gene: TRBJ2-7; CDR3nt: TGTGCCAGCAGTCCCCACGCCTCCAGGAACCCCTGGTACAACGAGCAGTACTTC; CDR3aa: CASSPHASRNPWYNEQYF
len: 15; d_gene: TRBD1; v_gene: TRBV9; abundance: once; j_gene: TRBJ2-3; CDR3nt: TGTGCCAGCAGCTATACAGGGGCTACTGAAGATACGCAGTATTTT; CDR3aa: CASSYTGATEDTQYF
len: 14; d_gene: TRBD1; v_gene: TRBV11-2; abundance: many; j_gene: TRBJ2-7; CDR3nt: TGTGCCAGCAGCTTATGGGACAGGGCTTACGAGCAGTACTTC; CDR3aa: CASSLWDRAYEQYF
len: 17; d_gene: NA; v_gene: TRBV13; abundance: NA; j_gene: TRBJ2-1; CDR3nt: TGTGCCAGCAGCTTAGGCCTCGGCCTTCTATCCTACAATGAGCAGTTCTTC; CDR3aa: CASSLGLGLLSYNEQFF
len: 12; d_gene: NA; v_gene: TRBV4-1; abundance: few; j_gene: TRBJ1-1; CDR3nt: TGCGCCAGCAGTCTCGTCGGACAGGAAGCTTTCTTT; CDR3aa: CASSLVGQEAFF
len: 16; d_gene: NA; v_gene: TRBV7-6; abundance: many; j_gene: TRBJ1-2; CDR3nt: TGTGCCAGCAGCTTAGGTGGGACCGACCCTAACTATGGCTACACCTTC; CDR3aa: CASSLGGTDPNYGYTF
len: 14; d_gene: NA; v_gene: TRBV6-2/TRBV6-3; abundance: once; j_gene: TRBJ1-1; CDR3nt: TGTGTCAGCAGTTACGGGGACGGTGACACTGAAGCTTTCTTT; CDR3aa: CVSSYGDGDTEAFF
len: 14; d_gene: TRBD2; v_gene: TRBV2; abundance: NA; j_gene: TRBJ2-7; CDR3nt: TGTGCCAGCAGTGAACGGGGGGAATACTACGAGCAGTACTTC; CDR3aa: CASSERGEYYEQYF
len: 12; d_gene: NA; v_gene: TRBV12-3/TRBV12-4; abundance: few; j_gene: TRBJ2-3; CDR3nt: TGTGCCAGCAGCGGAAAAACAGATACGCAGTATTTT; CDR3aa: CASSGKTDTQYF
len: 14; d_gene: NA; v_gene: TRBV7-8; abundance: few; j_gene: TRBJ2-1; CDR3nt: TGTGCCAGCAGCTCCGGGACAAGATACAATGAGCAGTTCTTC; CDR3aa: CASSSGTRYNEQFF
len: 12; d_gene: TRBD2; v_gene: TRBV7-3; abundance: once; j_gene: TRBJ2-1; CDR3nt: TGTGCCAGCAGCTTAACGGGGAGGGAGCAGTGCTTC; CDR3aa: CASSLTGREQCF
len: 15; d_gene: TRBD1; v_gene: TRBV2; abundance: NA; j_gene: TRBJ2-7; CDR3nt: TGTGCCAGCAGTGTCGGACAGGGGGCGTCCTACGAGCAGTACTTC; CDR3aa: CASSVGQGASYEQYF
len: 15; d_gene: NA; v_gene: TRBV13; abundance: NA; j_gene: TRBJ1-5; CDR3nt: TGTGCCAGCAGCTTGGCTCGGCAGACCAATCAGCCCCAGCATTTT; CDR3aa: CASSLARQTNQPQHF
len: 17; d_gene: NA; v_gene: TRBV7-8; abundance: many; j_gene: TRBJ1-2; CDR3nt: TGTGCCAGCAGCTTAGTCAAGGTTCCCACCTTTAACTATGGCTACACCTTC; CDR3aa: CASSLVKVPTFNYGYTF
len: 15; d_gene: NA; v_gene: TRBV7-3; abundance: NA; j_gene: TRBJ2-1; CDR3nt: TGTACCAGCAGCTGGCGGGACTCCCCGCGCCATGAGCAGTTCTTC; CDR3aa: CTSSWRDSPRHEQFF
len: 17; d_gene: NA; v_gene: TRBV12-3/TRBV12-4; abundance: NA; j_gene: TRBJ2-2; CDR3nt: TGTGCCAGCAGTACAAAGACTATTGGTTGGGGCGTCGGGGAGCTGTTTTTT; CDR3aa: CASSTKTIGWGVGELFF
len: 17; d_gene: TRBD2; v_gene: TRBV7-6; abundance: many; j_gene: TRBJ2-1; CDR3nt: TGTGCCAGCAGCTTAGATTCTAGCGGACGCTCCTACAATGAGCAGTTCTTC; CDR3aa: CASSLDSSGRSYNEQFF
len: 14; d_gene: NA; v_gene: TRBV15; abundance: NA; j_gene: TRBJ1-1; CDR3nt: TGTGCCACCAGCAGAGATGGGGACGGGACTAAAGCTTTCTTT; CDR3aa: CATSRDGDGTKAFF
len: 14; d_gene: TRBD2; v_gene: TRBV14; abundance: many; j_gene: TRBJ2-3; CDR3nt: TGTGCCAGCAGCTTAGCGGGGCTGGGGGATACGCAGTATTTT; CDR3aa: CASSLAGLGDTQYF